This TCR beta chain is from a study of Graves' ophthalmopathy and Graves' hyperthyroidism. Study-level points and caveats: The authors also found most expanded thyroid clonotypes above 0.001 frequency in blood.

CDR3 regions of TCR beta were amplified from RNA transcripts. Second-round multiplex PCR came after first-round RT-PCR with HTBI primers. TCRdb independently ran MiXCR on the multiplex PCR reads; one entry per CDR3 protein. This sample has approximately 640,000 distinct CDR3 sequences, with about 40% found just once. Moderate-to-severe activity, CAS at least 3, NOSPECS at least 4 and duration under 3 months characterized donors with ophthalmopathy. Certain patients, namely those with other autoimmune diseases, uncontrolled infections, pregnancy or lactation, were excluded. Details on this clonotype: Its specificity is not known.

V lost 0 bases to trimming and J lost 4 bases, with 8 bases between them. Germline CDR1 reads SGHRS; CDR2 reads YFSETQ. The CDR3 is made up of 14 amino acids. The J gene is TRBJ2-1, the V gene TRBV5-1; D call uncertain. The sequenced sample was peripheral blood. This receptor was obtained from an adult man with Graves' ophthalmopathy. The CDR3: CASSLATEYNEQFF. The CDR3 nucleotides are TGCGCCAGCAGCTTGGCCACTGAATACAATGAGCAGTTCTTC. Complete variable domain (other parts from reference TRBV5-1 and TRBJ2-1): KAGVTQTPRYLIKTRGQQVTLSCSPISGHRSVSWYQQTPGQGLQFLFEYFSETQRNKGNFPGRFSGRQFSNSRSEMNVSTLELGDSALYLCASSLATEYNEQFFGPGTRLTVL.